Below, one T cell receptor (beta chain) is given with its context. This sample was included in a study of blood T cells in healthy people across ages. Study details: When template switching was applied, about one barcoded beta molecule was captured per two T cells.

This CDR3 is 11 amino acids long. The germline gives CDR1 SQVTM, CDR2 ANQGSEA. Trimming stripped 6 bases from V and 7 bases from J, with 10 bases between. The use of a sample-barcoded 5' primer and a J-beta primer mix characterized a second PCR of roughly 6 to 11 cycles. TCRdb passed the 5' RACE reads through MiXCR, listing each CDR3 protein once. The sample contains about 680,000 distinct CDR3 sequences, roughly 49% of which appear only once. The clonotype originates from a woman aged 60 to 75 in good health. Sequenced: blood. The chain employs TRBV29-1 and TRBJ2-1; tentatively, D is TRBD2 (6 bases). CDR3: CSVESGNEQFF. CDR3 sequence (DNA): TGCAGCGTCGAGAGCGGGAATGAGCAGTTCTTC.